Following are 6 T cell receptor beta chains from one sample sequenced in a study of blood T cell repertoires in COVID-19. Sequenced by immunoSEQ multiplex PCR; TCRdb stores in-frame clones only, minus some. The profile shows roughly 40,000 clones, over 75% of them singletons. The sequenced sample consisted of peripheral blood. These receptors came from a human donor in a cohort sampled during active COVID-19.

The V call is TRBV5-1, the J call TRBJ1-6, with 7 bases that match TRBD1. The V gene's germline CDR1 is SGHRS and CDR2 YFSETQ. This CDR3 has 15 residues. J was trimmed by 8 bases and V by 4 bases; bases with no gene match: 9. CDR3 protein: CASSGRTGDDSPLHF. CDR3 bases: TGCGCCAGCAGCGGACGGACAGGCGACGATTCACCCCTCCACTTT.

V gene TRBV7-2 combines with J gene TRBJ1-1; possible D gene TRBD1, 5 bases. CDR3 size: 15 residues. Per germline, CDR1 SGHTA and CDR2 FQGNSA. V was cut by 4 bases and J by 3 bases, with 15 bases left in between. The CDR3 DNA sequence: TGTGCCAGCAGCTCCAAAGGGACTAGCGACACTGAAGCTTTCTTT. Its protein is CASSSKGTSDTEAFF.

In nucleotides, the CDR3 is TGTGCCAGCAGGGGAGAGACAGGGATTCACAATGAGCAGTTCTTC. Translation: CASRGETGIHNEQFF. The J gene is TRBJ2-1, the V gene TRBV6-5, with 7 bases identical to TRBD1. There are 15 residues in the CDR3. Trimming cost V 6 bases and J 5 bases; bases outside gene matches: 10. Germline loops: CDR1 MNHEY, CDR2 SVGAGI.

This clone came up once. CDR3 bases: TGTGCCAGCAGCGGGCTAGCGGACTCCTACAATGAGCAGTTCTTC. This translates into CASSGLADSYNEQFF. This chain links TRBV9 with TRBJ2-1; 7 bases are a match to TRBD2. Per the germline V gene, CDR1 is SGDLS and CDR2 is YYNGEE. The V gene end was trimmed by 3 bases and the J gene end by 0 bases; junction bases not matched to a gene: 3. The CDR3 spans 15 residues.

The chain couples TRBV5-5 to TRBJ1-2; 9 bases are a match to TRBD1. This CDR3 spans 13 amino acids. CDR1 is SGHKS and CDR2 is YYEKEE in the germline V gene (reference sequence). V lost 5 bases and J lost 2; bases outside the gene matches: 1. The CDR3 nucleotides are TGTGCCAGCAGTGGACAGGGGAACTATGGCTACACCTTC. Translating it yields CASSGQGNYGYTF.

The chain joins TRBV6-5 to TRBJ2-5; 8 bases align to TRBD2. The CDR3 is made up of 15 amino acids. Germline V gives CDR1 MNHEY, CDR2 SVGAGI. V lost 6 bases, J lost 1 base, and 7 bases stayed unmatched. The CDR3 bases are TGTGCCAGCAGGGGGGATAGCGGGGCCCAAGAGACCCAGTACTTC. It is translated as CASRGDSGAQETQYF.